This TCR beta chain was captured in a study of shared clonotypes between healthy human individuals (dated by TCRdb to 2018 to 2020). About the full investigation: The cohort comprised a couple of women and three men aged 18 to 49 years. To increase sequencing depth and limit assay-specific biases, TCR repertoire library preparation and sequencing were carried out by different laboratories using diverse techniques. Leukapheresis yielded between about 0.94 and 9.5 billion PBMCs per donor. To estimate repertoire size and how much clonotypes are shared between individuals, the study performed deep sequencing of blood TCR repertoires from roughly five healthy adults.

Donors were healthy HIV-negative adults with no recently reported acute infections or vaccinations. Every donor was a Caucasian adult living in Nashville, Tennessee, USA. For unsorted samples, about 90 million PBMCs were counted, and genomic DNA was extracted using the QIAamp DNA Blood Mini kit. Blood was obtained by leukapheresis, after which PBMCs were separated by Ficoll-Histopaque density gradient centrifugation and cryopreserved in liquid nitrogen vapor phase. TCR CDR3 regions were amplified from genomic DNA by multiplex PCR using the deep immunoSEQ assay. Extracted genomic DNA from each cell subset was spread evenly across all wells of several immunoSEQ 96-well plates, with each plate serving as a replicate. For unsorted PBMC, about 300 ng genomic DNA, equal to tens of thousands of T cell genomes, was loaded into each replicate PCR. Ten immunoSEQ deep assay plates were used to sequence unsorted PBMC genomic DNA. Purified libraries were quantified with a Qubit 3.0 fluorometer, sized on a Bioanalyzer 2100, and re-quantified with the KAPA Library Quantification kit. Each immunoSEQ 96-well plate was sequenced on its own single-read 150-cycle Illumina NextSeq 550 flow cell. For the original study's pipeline: Because the immunoSEQ output held only junctional sequences and lacked quality scores, the filtering could not match the filtering applied to full-length reads. Sequences were annotated with PyIR, a Python wrapper for IgBLAST v1.9, and V/J genes and CDR3 were assigned using IMGT germline references. Reads were removed for weak V/J assignments (E-value above 1e-6), missing CDR3, stop codons, out-of-frame junctions, or ambiguous translated residues. V3J clonotypes were defined as sequences sharing an identical inferred V gene, J gene, and CDR3 amino acid sequence. Percentage overlap between repertoires was computed as shared unique clonotypes divided by the size of the smaller repertoire. Richness of each repertoire was evaluated using RTK rarefaction, the Chao1 estimator, and Recon v2.1 estimates of unobserved clonotypes. What TCRdb holds here is the immuneACCESS table cut down to in-frame rearrangements. Part of the clones is not present; checked against another copy, under half of the missing clones reflect an unresolved V gene, and the others are unexplained. Clone size and the V and J calls come from that table; the DNA yielded D and trimming. A total of hundreds of thousands of clones appear in this sample, about 76% of them only once. The top ten clones comprise about 13% of the sample.

Study-level results and caveats: The small number of donors limited the genetic and exposure-history diversity represented. Pairwise subsampling indicated that sequencing depth was expected to affect the degree of clonotype sharing among donors. Sampling was restricted to blood, and TCR repertoires in tissue are likely to differ from TCR repertoires in blood.

As concerns this clone: Its antigen remains unidentified. No base quality information exists; no much larger clone differs at one position.

The sequence was collected from a woman between 40 and 55 years old in good health. Some clones in this sample may be carry-over from other donors' samples. Sequencing was done on a sample of PBMCs.

The encoded CDR3 is CASSARAGPPPADTQYF. The bases are TGTGCCAGCAGCGCCCGAGCGGGACCCCCCCCGGCAGATACGCAGTATTTT. The chain was built from TRBV9 and TRBJ2-3, with 7 bases matching TRBD2. The CDR3 measures 17 amino acids from cysteine to phenylalanine. Only the CDR3 DNA stays, 51 bases, in frame from base 1. Based on the germline V gene, the CDR1 and CDR2 sequences are SGDLS and YYNGEE. Unmatched junction bases come to 14, with V trimmed by 3 bases and J by 4 bases.